These 4 T cell receptor beta chains were sequenced from one sample in a study of shared clonotypes between healthy human individuals. Only in-frame clones appear in the TCRdb table, and some are missing; sequencing was by immunoSEQ multiplex PCR. Among some 2.1 million clones listed, over 85% were seen once. CD45RO-negative, CCR7-selected cells formed the naive CD8 fraction, which excluded terminally differentiated effector memory CD45RA+ cells. The sequenced sample consisted of naive CD8+ T cells from PBMCs. The origin of the receptors is a man between 18 and 29 years old in good health. Some clones in this sample may be carry-over from other donors' samples.

For this clone: The same CDR3 also results from other DNA sequences found in this sample. V gene TRBV7-3 combines with J gene TRBJ2-2; D call uncertain. The germline V and J ends were trimmed by 1 base and 6 bases, with 6 bases remaining between them. CDR3 length: 13 amino acids. Germline assignment: CDR1 SGHTA and CDR2 FQGTGA. The CDR3 nucleotides are TGTGCCAGCAGCTTAAACGGCGCCGGGGAGCTGTTTTTT. This codes for CASSLNGAGELFF.

The chain recombines TRBV28 with TRBJ1-5; a possible D gene is TRBD1 (5 bases). Germline assignment: CDR1 MDHEN and CDR2 SYDVKM. The CDR3 runs to 14 residues. The V gene lost 3 bases and the J gene lost 6 bases, with 12 bases spanning the gap. CDR3 nucleotides: TGTGCCAGCAGTTTCCCGCAGGGTGGTCAGCCCCAGCATTTT. It yields the protein CASSFPQGGQPQHF.

The chain carries TRBV27 and TRBJ1-1; no reliable D call. The CDR3 contains 17 residues. Germline V CDR1 and CDR2: MNHEY, SMNVEV (reference sequence). The V and J ends lost 5 bases and 2 bases respectively, with 21 bases between them. CDR3 coding DNA: TGTGCCAGCAGTACTAGGACTCCACTGACGGGAAACACTGAAGCTTTCTTT. Translating it yields CASSTRTPLTGNTEAFF.

The V gene is TRBV30, the J gene TRBJ2-7; 10 positions agree with TRBD2. The CDR3 is made up of 15 amino acids. Germline V lookup: CDR1 GTSNPN, CDR2 SVGIG (reference sequence). After removal of 0 bases from V and 5 bases from J, the junction contained 7 bases not matched to a gene. The CDR3 here is CAWSVRLAGGNEQYF. As DNA, the CDR3 is TGTGCCTGGAGTGTACGATTAGCGGGAGGAAACGAGCAGTACTTC.